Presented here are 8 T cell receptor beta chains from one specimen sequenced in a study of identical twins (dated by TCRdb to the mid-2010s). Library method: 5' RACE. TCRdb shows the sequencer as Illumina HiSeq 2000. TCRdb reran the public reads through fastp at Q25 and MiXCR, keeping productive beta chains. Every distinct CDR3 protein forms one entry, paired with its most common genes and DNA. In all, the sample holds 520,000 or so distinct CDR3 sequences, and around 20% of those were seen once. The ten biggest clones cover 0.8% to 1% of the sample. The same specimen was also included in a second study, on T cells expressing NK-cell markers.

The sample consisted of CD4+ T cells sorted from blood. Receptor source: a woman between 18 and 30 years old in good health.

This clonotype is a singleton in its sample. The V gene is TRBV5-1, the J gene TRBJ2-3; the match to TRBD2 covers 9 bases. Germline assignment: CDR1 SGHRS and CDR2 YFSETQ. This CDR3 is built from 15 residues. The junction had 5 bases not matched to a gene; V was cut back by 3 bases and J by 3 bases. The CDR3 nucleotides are TGCGCCAGCAGCTGGAGCGGGGGGTGGACAGATACGCAGTATTTT. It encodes CASSWSGGWTDTQYF.

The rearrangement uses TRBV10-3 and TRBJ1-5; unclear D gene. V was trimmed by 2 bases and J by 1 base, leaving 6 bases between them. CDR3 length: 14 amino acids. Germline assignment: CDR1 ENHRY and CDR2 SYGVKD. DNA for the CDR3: TGTGCCATCAGTGAGGACCTCAGCAATCAGCCCCAGCATTTT. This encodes CAISEDLSNQPQHF.

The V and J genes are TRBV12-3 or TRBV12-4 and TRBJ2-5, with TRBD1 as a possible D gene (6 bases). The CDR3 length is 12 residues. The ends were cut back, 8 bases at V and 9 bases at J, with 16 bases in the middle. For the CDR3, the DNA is TGTGCCAGCCACTCCCCCCCAGGGGCCCAGTACTTC. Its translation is CASHSPPGAQYF.

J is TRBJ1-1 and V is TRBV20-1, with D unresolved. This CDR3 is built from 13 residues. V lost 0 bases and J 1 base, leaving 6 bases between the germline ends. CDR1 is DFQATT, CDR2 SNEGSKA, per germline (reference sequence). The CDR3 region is CSAREDQNTEAFF. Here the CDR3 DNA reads TGCAGTGCTAGAGAGGACCAGAACACTGAAGCTTTCTTT.

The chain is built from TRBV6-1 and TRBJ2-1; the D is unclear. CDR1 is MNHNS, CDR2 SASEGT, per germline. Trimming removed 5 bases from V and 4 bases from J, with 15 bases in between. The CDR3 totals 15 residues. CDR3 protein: CASSPSGPSYNEQFF. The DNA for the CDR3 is TGTGCCAGCAGTCCCAGTGGTCCGTCTTACAATGAGCAGTTCTTC.

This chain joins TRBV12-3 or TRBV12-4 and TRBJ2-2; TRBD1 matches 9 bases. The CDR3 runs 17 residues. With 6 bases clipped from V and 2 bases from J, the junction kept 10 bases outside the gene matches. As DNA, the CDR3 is TGTGCCAGCAGGACATACAGGGGGCGTTTCAACACCGGGGAGCTGTTTTTT. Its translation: CASRTYRGRFNTGELFF.

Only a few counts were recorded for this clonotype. The CDR3 protein is CSGFDRKNIQYF. In DNA form, the CDR3 reads TGCAGCGGTTTCGACAGAAAAAACATTCAGTACTTC. The chain is built from TRBV29-1 and TRBJ2-4; a possible D gene is TRBD1 (5 bases). Germline CDR1 is SQVTM and CDR2 is ANQGSEA. The length of the CDR3 is 12 residues. V was clipped by 7 bases and J by 4 bases, with 11 bases between them.

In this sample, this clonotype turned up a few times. Here the CDR3 reads CSVEEAGDEQYF. As DNA, the CDR3 is TGCAGCGTTGAGGAGGCAGGGGACGAGCAGTACTTC. V is TRBV29-1 and J is TRBJ2-7; D may be TRBD1 (6 bases). From germline, CDR1 is SQVTM and CDR2 ANQGSEA. The CDR3 runs 12 residues. V shed 3 bases and J shed 5 bases, with 11 bases lying between them.